The clone carrying this T cell receptor beta chain came up once. This sample stems from a study of cytomegalovirus exposure and HLA in healthy donors. The protocol was immunoSEQ multiplex PCR, while the TCRdb copy is restricted to in-frame clones and leaves out a portion. The sample records 250,000 to 400,000 clones, roughly 90% being singletons. This CDR3 comprises 13 residues. From germline, CDR1 is SGHVS and CDR2 FNYEAQ. Trimming removed 5 bases at V and 4 bases at J, with 9 bases between. V is TRBV7-6 and J is TRBJ2-1; D ambiguous. The sequenced material came from PBMCs. The sequence derives from a woman between 25 and 40 years old in good health and CMV-seropositive. The CDR3: CASSPLNYNEQFF. As DNA, the CDR3 is TGTGCCAGCAGCCCCCTGAATTACAATGAGCAGTTCTTC.